Below, 14 T cell receptor beta chains from the same sample are listed, as sequenced in a study of vaccination and CD4 T cells after COVID-19. Their antigens are not known. The treatment here: roughly 10-day PBMC culture with coronavirus spike peptide pools or control peptides (ViraFEST assay). Oncomine TCR Beta short-read sequencing was applied to DNA from cultured CD4+ T cells. TCRdb passed the PCR reads through MiXCR, listing each CDR3 protein once. The top ten clones hold around an eighth of a sample with approximately 16,000 distinct CDR3 sequences, about 44% of them seen once. Sequenced sample: CD4+ T cells from blood, cultured in vitro. All receptors come from a human donor who had recovered from COVID-19.

The rearrangement links TRBV5-6 to TRBJ1-6; the match to TRBD1 covers 11 bases. The V and J ends lost 3 bases and 10 bases, in that order; junction bases with no gene match: 12. The CDR3 contains 17 residues. CDR1 and CDR2 from the germline V gene are SGHDT and YYEEEE. The CDR3 nucleotides are TGTGCCAGCAGCTCCCGGGACAGGGGGTTGGTGAGGTCACCCCTCCACTTT. It is translated as CASSSRDRGLVRSPLHF.

This clonotype was counted only a few times. The V call is TRBV28, the J call TRBJ1-2; TRBD1 matches at 7 bases. The CDR3 has 14 amino acids. Germline assignment: CDR1 MDHEN and CDR2 SYDVKM. Trimming removed 4 bases from V and 4 bases from J; junction bases left unmatched: 6. As DNA, the CDR3 is TGTGCCAGCAGTTCCCTAGGGGGCGCCTATGGCTACACCTTC. Translating gives CASSSLGGAYGYTF.

This clonotype was counted between two and nine times. The chain uses TRBV7-2 and TRBJ1-5, with 10 bases identical to TRBD1. Germline V gene data show CDR1 as SGHTA and CDR2 as FQGNSA. CDR3 length: 16 residues. The V segment lost 1 base and the J segment 2 bases; nucleotides outside the gene matches: 2. Written as DNA, the CDR3 is TGTGCCAGCAGCTTAGTCGGGACAGGGGGCAATCAGCCCCAGCATTTT. Its protein product is CASSLVGTGGNQPQHF.

The chain recombines TRBV6-2 or TRBV6-3 with TRBJ2-5; no clear D. This CDR3 comprises 13 residues. V dropped 6 bases and J dropped 5 bases, with 13 bases sitting between them. The germline gives CDR1 MNHEY, CDR2 SVGEGT. The CDR3 reads CASSRSLLETQYF. CDR3 DNA: TGTGCCAGCAGCCGTTCCCTTCTGGAGACCCAGTACTTC.

The chain joins TRBV12-3 or TRBV12-4 to TRBJ2-3; D is undetermined. V lost 6 bases, J lost 4 bases, and 8 bases lay in between. This CDR3 comprises 12 residues. This chain's CDR3 is CASSLSPDTQYF. CDR3 DNA: TGTGCCAGCAGCCTGAGCCCAGATACGCAGTATTTT.

The chain employs TRBV5-1 and TRBJ2-5; TRBD2 might be the D (5 bases). Deletions cut 1 base from V and 5 bases from J, with 18 bases between. Germline assignment: CDR1 SGHRS and CDR2 YFSETQ. The CDR3 sequence is 16 residues long. The CDR3 protein is CASSLSGLVSGETQYF. In nucleotides, the CDR3 is TGCGCCAGCAGCTTGAGCGGTCTCGTCTCTGGGGAGACCCAGTACTTC. Combining the CDR3 with reference TRBV5-1 and TRBJ2-5 gives the whole variable domain KAGVTQTPRYLIKTRGQQVTLSCSPISGHRSVSWYQQTPGQGLQFLFEYFSETQRNKGNFPGRFSGRQFSNSRSEMNVSTLELGDSALYLCASSLSGLVSGETQYFGPGTRLLVL.

The chain employs TRBV7-2 and TRBJ2-1, with D perhaps TRBD2 (5 bases). CDR1 is SGHTA and CDR2 is FQGNSA in the germline V gene. The ends were cut back, 6 bases at V and 0 bases at J, with 6 bases in the middle. The CDR3 sequence is 13 residues long. The CDR3 region is CASRGSSYNEQFF. CDR3 in DNA: TGTGCCAGCAGGGGGAGCTCCTACAATGAGCAGTTCTTC. Combining the CDR3 with reference TRBV7-2 and TRBJ2-1 gives the whole variable domain GAGVSQSPSNKVTEKGKDVELRCDPISGHTALYWYRQSLGQGLEFLIYFQGNSAPDKSGLPSDRFSAERTGGSVSTLTIQRTQQEDSAVYLCASRGSSYNEQFFGPGTRLTVL.

The chain joins TRBV2 to TRBJ2-3, with D possibly being TRBD1 or TRBD2 (5 bases each). The germline V and J ends were trimmed by 1 base and 4 bases, with 15 bases remaining between them. Germline loops: CDR1 SNHLY, CDR2 FYNNEI. CDR3 length equals 16 residues. The CDR3 nucleotides are TGTGCCAGCAGTGAAGGGGGGAAAGCTTGGGCAGATACGCAGTATTTT. It yields the protein CASSEGGKAWADTQYF.

The chain has TRBV7-9 and TRBJ2-3; TRBD1 is a possible D gene (5 bases). The CDR3 totals 15 residues. V shed 6 bases and J shed 4 bases, with 17 bases lying between them. Per germline, CDR1 SEHNR and CDR2 FQNEAQ (reference sequence). The DNA of the CDR3 is TGTGCCAGCAGTCCGATCAGGGATGGGGCAGATACGCAGTATTTT. This sequence encodes CASSPIRDGADTQYF.

This clonotype was recorded a few times. This rearrangement joins TRBV27 to TRBJ1-1; TRBD1 is a possible D gene (6 bases). V lost 4 bases to trimming and J lost 4 bases, with 13 bases between them. CDR1 is MNHEY and CDR2 is SMNVEV in the germline V gene (reference sequence). This CDR3 is built from 14 residues. The CDR3 DNA reads as TGTGCCAGCAGTTCCTTAACAGGGCTCACTGAAGCTTTCTTT. Its translation: CASSSLTGLTEAFF.

This clonotype was observed a few times. The V gene is TRBV20-1, the J gene TRBJ1-6, with D possibly being TRBD1 (6 bases). The CDR3 consists of 14 residues. The V end was cut by 0 bases, the J end by 11 bases, with 14 bases between. Germline V gene data show CDR1 as DFQATT and CDR2 as SNEGSKA (reference sequence). The DNA for the CDR3 is TGCAGTGCTAGAGAGGGGAGGGGGGTAACACCCCTCCACTTT. Its protein product is CSAREGRGVTPLHF.

J is TRBJ1-4 and V is TRBV6-1; D possibly corresponds to TRBD1 (5 bases). The germline V gene encodes CDR1 MNHNS and CDR2 SASEGT. The V end was cut by 8 bases, the J end by 5 bases, with 15 bases between. CDR3 length: 14 residues. In DNA, the CDR3 is TGTGCCAGCGGTAATCCAGGGTCCAATGAAAAACTGTTTTTT. This codes for CASGNPGSNEKLFF.

In this sample, this clonotype turned up a few times. The chain links TRBV24-1 to TRBJ2-5; 12 bases agree with TRBD2. This CDR3 is 16 amino acids long. The germline gives CDR1 KGHDR, CDR2 SFDVKD. Losses at the gene ends were 5 bases for V and 5 bases for J; bases not matched to a gene: 8. CDR3 residues: CATSAPRLAGAETQYF. CDR3 nucleotides: TGTGCCACCAGTGCTCCTAGACTAGCGGGAGCTGAGACCCAGTACTTC.

The CDR3 DNA reads TGCGCCAGCAGCTCAAGTGGGGGGAGCTCCTACGAGCAGTACTTC. The encoded protein is CASSSSGGSSYEQYF. The genes are TRBV5-1 and TRBJ2-7; D possibly corresponds to TRBD2 (6 bases). Germline-derived CDR1 and CDR2 are SGHRS and YFSETQ. CDR3 size: 15 residues. V lost 3 bases and J 0 bases, leaving 13 bases between the germline ends.